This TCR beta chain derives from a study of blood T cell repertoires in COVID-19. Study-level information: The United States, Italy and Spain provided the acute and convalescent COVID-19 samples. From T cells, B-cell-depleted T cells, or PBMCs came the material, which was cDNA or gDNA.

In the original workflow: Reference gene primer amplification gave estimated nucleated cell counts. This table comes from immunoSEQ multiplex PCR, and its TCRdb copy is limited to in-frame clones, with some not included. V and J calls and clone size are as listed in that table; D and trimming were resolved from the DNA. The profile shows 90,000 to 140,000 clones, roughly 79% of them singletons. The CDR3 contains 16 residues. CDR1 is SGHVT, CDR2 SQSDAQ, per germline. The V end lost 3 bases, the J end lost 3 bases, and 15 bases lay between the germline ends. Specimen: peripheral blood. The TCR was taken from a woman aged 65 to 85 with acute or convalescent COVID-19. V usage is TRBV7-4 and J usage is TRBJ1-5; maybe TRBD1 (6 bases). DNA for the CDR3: TGTGCCAGCAGCTTGAACAGGGATGGGCACAATCAGCCCCAGCATTTT. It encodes CASSLNRDGHNQPQHF.